This TCR beta chain was sequenced during a study of T cell responses to AZD1222 COVID-19 vaccine. Looking at the study overall: Timing groups of about 4 and about 12 weeks for second doses were pooled.

In the case of this clone: Its specificity is unknown.

General observations from the study: Spike-specific TCR breadth and depth grew following two AZD1222 doses. Possibly, clonal diversity was underestimated; donors were largely white British and included more females.

Germline CDR1 and CDR2: SGHTS and YDEGEE. V dropped 7 bases and J dropped 4; count of bases not matched to a gene: 7. The CDR3 contains 14 residues. Using immunoSEQ multiplex PCR, the repertoire was profiled, and TCRdb retains in-frame clones only, with some absent. The sample has 150,000 to 200,000 clones; 88% are singletons. The TCR sequence derives from an adult in good health. The chain recombines TRBV5-8 with TRBJ1-3; TRBD1 matches at 8 bases. Sequenced here: peripheral blood, sampled on day 0 of AZD1222 vaccination. CDR3 nucleotides: TGTGCCAGCGGACAGGGATTGTGGGGAAACACCATATATTTT. Its translation is CASGQGLWGNTIYF.